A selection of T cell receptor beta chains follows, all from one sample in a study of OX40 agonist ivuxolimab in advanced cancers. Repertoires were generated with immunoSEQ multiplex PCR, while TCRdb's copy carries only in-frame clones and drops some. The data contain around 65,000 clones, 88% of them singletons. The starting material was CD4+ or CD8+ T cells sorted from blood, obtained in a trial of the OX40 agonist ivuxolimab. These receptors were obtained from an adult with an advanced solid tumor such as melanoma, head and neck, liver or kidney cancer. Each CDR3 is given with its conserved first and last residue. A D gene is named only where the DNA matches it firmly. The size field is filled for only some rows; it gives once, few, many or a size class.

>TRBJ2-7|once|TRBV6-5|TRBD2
TGTGCCAGCAGATCTAGCGGGTACGAGCAGTACTTC
CASRSSGYEQYF
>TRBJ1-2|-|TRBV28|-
TGTGCCTACAGGGAAGCTAACTATGGCTACACCTTC
CAYREANYGYTF
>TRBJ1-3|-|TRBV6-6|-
TGTGCCAGCAGTTCGGTAGACACCATATATTTT
CASSSVDTIYF
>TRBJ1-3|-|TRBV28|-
TGTGCCAGCAGTCCCCGGACAGCATCTGGAAACACCATATATTTT
CASSPRTASGNTIYF
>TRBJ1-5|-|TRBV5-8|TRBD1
TGTGCCAGCAGCCACCTGGGGGACAGGGGCTTTCAGCCCCAGCATTTT
CASSHLGDRGFQPQHF
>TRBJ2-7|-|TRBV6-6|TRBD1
TGTGCCAGCAGTCAATCCGGGACAGGTCCCTACGAGCAGTACTTC
CASSQSGTGPYEQYF
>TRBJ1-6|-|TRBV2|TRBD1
TGTGCCAGCCGGTCGGGGACAGGGGATTCACCCCTCCACTTT
CASRSGTGDSPLHF
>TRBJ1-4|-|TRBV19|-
TGTGCCAGTAGTACCAGCGGAAATGAAAAACTGTTTTTT
CASSTSGNEKLFF
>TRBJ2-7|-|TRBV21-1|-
TGTGCCAGCAGCAAACTTCTAGCGGGAGGGGGCGAGCAGTACTTC
CASSKLLAGGGEQYF
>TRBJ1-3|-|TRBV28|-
TGTGCCAGCAACGAACCCAGCAACCTCTCTGGAAACACCATATATTTT
CASNEPSNLSGNTIYF
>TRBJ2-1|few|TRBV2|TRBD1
TGTGCCAGCAGGTTGACAGGGGCCAACAATGAGCAGTTCTTC
CASRLTGANNEQFF
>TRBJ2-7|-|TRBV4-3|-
TGCGCCAGCAGCCAAGATGCTAGAGACTACGAGCAGTACTTC
CASSQDARDYEQYF
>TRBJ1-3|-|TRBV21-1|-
TGTGCCAGCAGCAAAATTCAGGGCGGAAACACCATATATTTT
CASSKIQGGNTIYF
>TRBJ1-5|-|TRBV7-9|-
TGTGCCAGCAGCTTAGGCGGGGGGCGAGGGCAGCCCCAGCATTTT
CASSLGGGRGQPQHF
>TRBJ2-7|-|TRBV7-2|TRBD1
TGTGCCAGCAGCTTAGTCCTGCGACAGGGCGCCTACGAGCAGTACTTC
CASSLVLRQGAYEQYF
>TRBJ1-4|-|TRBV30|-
TGTGCCTGGAACGGCGGAATTAATGAAAAACTGTTTTTT
CAWNGGINEKLFF
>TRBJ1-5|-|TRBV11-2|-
TGTGCCAGCAGCGGCCAGGGGTCTAGCAATCAGCCCCAGCATTTT
CASSGQGSSNQPQHF
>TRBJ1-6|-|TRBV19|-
TGTGCCAGTAGTTACAACCCCCACCGGAATTCACCCCTCCACTTT
CASSYNPHRNSPLHF
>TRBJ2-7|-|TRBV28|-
TGTGCGATCAGGGGGGGAATCAACGAGCAGTACTTC
CAIRGGINEQYF
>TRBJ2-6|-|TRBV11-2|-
TGTGCCAGCAGCCAGTCTGGGGCCAACGTCCTGACTTTC
CASSQSGANVLTF
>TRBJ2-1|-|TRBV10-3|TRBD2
TGTGCCATCAGTAAAAGCGGGGCAGACAATGAGCAGTTCTTC
CAISKSGADNEQFF
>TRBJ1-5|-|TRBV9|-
TGTGCCAGCAGTTCCGGGGCAAGCAATCAGCCCCAGCATTTT
CASSSGASNQPQHF
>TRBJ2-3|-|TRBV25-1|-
TGTGCCAGCAGTGGGTCGGGCGGGAGCACAGATACGCAGTATTTT
CASSGSGGSTDTQYF
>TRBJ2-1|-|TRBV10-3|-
TGTGCCATCAGGGGGGAACCGAGACAGAGCTCCTACAATGAGCAGTTCTTC
CAIRGEPRQSSYNEQFF
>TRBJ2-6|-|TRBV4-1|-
TGCGCCAGCAGCCAAGACGAGGGATATGGGGCCAACGTCCTGACTTTC
CASSQDEGYGANVLTF
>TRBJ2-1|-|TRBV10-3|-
TGTGCCATCAGGGGAGGAGGGGACAGCTCCTACAATGAGCAGTTCTTC
CAIRGGGDSSYNEQFF